Listed below are T cell receptor beta chains from one sample, sequenced in a study of a mutant IDH1 vaccine in newly diagnosed glioma. These receptors lack a known antigen. The assay was immunoSEQ multiplex PCR, and TCRdb's table has in-frame clones only and misses some. The sample yields roughly 13,000 clones, around three quarters seen once. Material: PBMCs, obtained from a glioma patient whose treatment included an IDH1 peptide vaccine. These receptors originate from a woman aged 40 to 50 with glioma. CDR3s include the opening cysteine and the closing phenylalanine or tryptophan. D genes are given only for firm matches. Some rows have no size entry. The others give once, few or many, or a class for an expanded clone.

j_call clone_size d_call v_call cdr3_aa cdr3_nt
TRBJ1-3 few - TRBV11-2 CASSLNTIYF TGTGCCAGCAGCTTAAACACCATATATTTT
TRBJ1-5 few TRBD1 TRBV4-1 CASSHGGAGGDGNQPQHF TGCGCCAGCAGCCACGGGGGTGCAGGGGGCGATGGTAATCAGCCCCAGCATTTT
TRBJ1-5 - - TRBV5-5 CASSFGGARVHQPQHF TGTGCCAGCAGCTTTGGCGGGGCCAGGGTGCATCAGCCCCAGCATTTT
TRBJ1-2 - - TRBV27 CASPGARGWGYTF TGTGCCAGCCCCGGGGCGCGGGGATGGGGCTACACCTTC
TRBJ2-7 - - TRBV5-1 CASSLAGGGDEQYF TGCGCCAGCAGCTTGGCTGGGGGCGGCGACGAGCAGTACTTC
TRBJ2-1 once TRBD2 TRBV29-1 CSVTIVPGLASNEQFF TGCAGCGTCACAATTGTCCCGGGACTAGCGTCGAATGAGCAGTTCTTC
TRBJ2-5 - - TRBV21-1 CASSKAGGEVLQTQYF TGTGCCAGCAGCAAAGCGGGGGGGGAGGTCCTACAGACCCAGTACTTC
TRBJ2-7 - - TRBV6-1 CASSEFSGGYEQYF TGTGCCAGCAGTGAATTCTCCGGCGGATACGAGCAGTACTTC
TRBJ1-2 - - TRBV10-3 CAIRDVSMGYGYTF TGTGCCATCCGGGACGTCTCAATGGGGTATGGCTACACCTTC
TRBJ1-2 - - TRBV7-9 CASSLPSPHYGYTF TGTGCCAGCAGCTTACCCTCCCCACACTATGGCTACACCTTC
TRBJ2-2 - - TRBV6-1 CASSEAPLTGELFF TGTGCCAGCAGTGAAGCTCCGCTCACCGGGGAGCTGTTTTTT
TRBJ2-7 - TRBD1 TRBV9 CASSVTPGTGAYEQYF TGTGCCAGCAGCGTTACACCCGGGACAGGGGCCTACGAGCAGTACTTC
TRBJ2-3 - - TRBV14 CASSQVVGQYF TGTGCCAGCAGCCAGGTCGTCGGGCAGTATTTT
TRBJ2-1 - TRBD2 TRBV19 CASSILAGGRYEQFF TGTGCCAGTAGTATACTAGCGGGGGGGCGATATGAGCAGTTCTTC
TRBJ2-1 - - TRBV23-1 CASSPPLGTTKPHNEQFF TGCGCCAGCAGTCCTCCTTTAGGGACAACGAAACCCCACAATGAGCAGTTCTTC
TRBJ2-5 - - TRBV6-1 CASSVVETQYF TGTGCCAGCAGTGTGGTAGAGACCCAGTACTTC
TRBJ1-5 medium-sized - TRBV6-6 CASSYDPSDIQPQHF TGTGCCAGCAGTTACGACCCTTCCGACATTCAGCCCCAGCATTTT
TRBJ1-4 - - TRBV7-8 CASSLAGAANEKLFF TGTGCCAGCAGTCTCGCAGGGGCCGCTAATGAAAAACTGTTTTTT
TRBJ1-4 - - TRBV14 CASSYQGREKLFF TGTGCCAGCAGCTACCAGGGGCGCGAAAAACTGTTTTTT
TRBJ1-2 - - TRBV19 CASSTLNYGYTF TGTGCCAGTAGCACGTTAAACTATGGCTACACCTTC
TRBJ2-6 - - TRBV7-7 CASSPAPGTSGANVLTF TGTGCTAGCAGCCCTGCCCCAGGGACCTCTGGGGCCAACGTCCTGACTTTC
TRBJ1-1 - TRBD1 TRBV5-4 CASSLPGGRAEAFF TGTGCCAGCAGCTTGCCAGGGGGCAGGGCTGAAGCTTTCTTT
TRBJ1-2 - - TRBV6-5 CASRSDNYGYTF TGTGCCAGCAGGTCCGATAACTATGGCTACACCTTC
TRBJ2-3 - TRBD2 TRBV27 CASSFLTSGSRNTQYF TGTGCCAGCAGTTTTCTTACTAGCGGGAGTAGGAATACGCAGTATTTT
TRBJ1-1 - - TRBV5-5 CASSLGQGLATEAFF TGTGCCAGCAGCTTGGGGCAGGGCTTAGCCACTGAAGCTTTCTTT
TRBJ1-6 few - TRBV6-5 CASTRGVPNNSPLHF TGTGCCAGCACCCGAGGGGTCCCTAATAATTCACCCCTCCACTTT
TRBJ1-2 - - TRBV28 CASSLRPQAGYRLYGYTF TGTGCCAGCAGTTTAAGGCCCCAAGCAGGGTACAGGCTCTATGGCTACACCTTC
TRBJ2-1 - - TRBV7-9 CASSSYGTGEQFF TGTGCCAGCAGCTCCTACGGGACCGGTGAGCAGTTCTTC
TRBJ1-1 - TRBD1 TRBV28 CASAGGVTEAFF TGTGCCAGCGCAGGGGGCGTCACTGAAGCTTTCTTT
TRBJ2-1 - - TRBV19 CASSSHRDNEQFF TGTGCCAGTAGTTCACATAGGGACAATGAGCAGTTCTTC
TRBJ1-1 - - TRBV4-2 CASSRGGMNTEAFF TGTGCCAGCAGCCGGGGGGGAATGAACACTGAAGCTTTCTTT
TRBJ1-1 - TRBD1 TRBV10-3 CAISVGQGDTEAFF TGTGCCATCAGTGTGGGACAGGGTGACACTGAAGCTTTCTTT
TRBJ1-1 - - TRBV18 CASSLTVGGNTEAFF TGTGCCAGCTCACTTACGGTAGGGGGGAACACTGAAGCTTTCTTT
TRBJ1-1 - - TRBV6-4 CASSDSENTEAFF TGTGCCAGCAGTGACTCGGAGAACACTGAAGCTTTCTTT
TRBJ2-7 once - TRBV4-2 CASSRGGVYEQYF TGTGCCAGCAGCCGAGGAGGAGTGTACGAGCAGTACTTC
TRBJ1-1 - - TRBV28 CASSLHIWNTEAFF TGTGCCAGCAGTCTCCACATTTGGAACACTGAAGCTTTCTTT
TRBJ2-7 - TRBD1 TRBV4-3 CASSQDGFGTGHEQYF TGCGCCAGCAGCCAAGACGGTTTTGGGACAGGGCACGAGCAGTACTTC
TRBJ1-1 few - TRBV5-6 CASSWGREAFF TGTGCCAGCAGCTGGGGAAGGGAAGCTTTCTTT
TRBJ2-3 - TRBD2 TRBV30 CAWSARLAGVSTDTQYF TGTGCCTGGAGTGCCCGACTAGCGGGCGTTAGCACAGATACGCAGTATTTT
TRBJ2-2 few - TRBV13 CASGFGAGELFF TGTGCCAGCGGATTTGGGGCCGGGGAGCTGTTTTTT
TRBJ2-7 once TRBD1 TRBV19 CASSRFPGQGANEQYF TGTGCCAGTAGTAGATTCCCGGGACAGGGGGCCAACGAGCAGTACTTC
TRBJ1-1 few - TRBV27 CASSKTLAGRKTEAFF TGTGCCAGCAGTAAGACATTAGCAGGTCGTAAGACTGAAGCTTTCTTT
TRBJ2-7 - - TRBV5-1 CASSFNSVHDEQYF TGCGCCAGCAGCTTCAACTCGGTACACGACGAGCAGTACTTC
TRBJ1-1 - - TRBV27 CASSLSMGTEAFF TGTGCCAGCAGTTTATCGATGGGCACTGAAGCTTTCTTT
TRBJ1-5 - - TRBV18 CASSTGREQPQHF TGTGCCAGCTCAACAGGGCGGGAGCAGCCCCAGCATTTT
TRBJ1-5 few - TRBV19 CASSTTANQPQHF TGTGCCAGTAGTACGACGGCCAATCAGCCCCAGCATTTT
TRBJ2-7 - TRBD1 TRBV28 CASLVGTGGYYEQYF TGTGCCAGCCTGGTCGGGACAGGGGGCTACTACGAGCAGTACTTC
TRBJ1-1 few - TRBV27 CASSPGTGTEAFF TGTGCCAGCAGTCCCGGGACGGGAACTGAAGCTTTCTTT
TRBJ1-4 - - TRBV28 CARQFTPLYPRDLCEKLFF TGTGCCAGACAGTTTACCCCCCTTTACCCCAGGGATCTGTGTGAAAAACTGTTTTTT
TRBJ1-5 - - TRBV4-2 CASSQERGNQPQHF TGTGCCAGCAGCCAAGAGAGAGGGAATCAGCCCCAGCATTTT
TRBJ1-5 once - TRBV7-9 CASGKSGNQPQHF TGTGCCAGCGGGAAAAGCGGCAATCAGCCCCAGCATTTT
TRBJ2-5 - - TRBV7-2 CASSSQGLPEETQYF TGTGCCAGCAGCTCCCAAGGACTCCCAGAAGAGACCCAGTACTTC
TRBJ1-6 - - TRBV7-2 CASSLDSSGNPTNSPLHF TGTGCCAGCAGCTTAGATTCGTCGGGGAACCCAACTAATTCACCCCTCCACTTT
TRBJ1-2 - - TRBV5-5 CASTTGLHGYTF TGTGCCAGCACGACGGGACTTCATGGCTACACCTTC
TRBJ1-5 - - TRBV15 CATKMTGSNQPQHF TGTGCCACCAAGATGACAGGCTCTAATCAGCCCCAGCATTTT